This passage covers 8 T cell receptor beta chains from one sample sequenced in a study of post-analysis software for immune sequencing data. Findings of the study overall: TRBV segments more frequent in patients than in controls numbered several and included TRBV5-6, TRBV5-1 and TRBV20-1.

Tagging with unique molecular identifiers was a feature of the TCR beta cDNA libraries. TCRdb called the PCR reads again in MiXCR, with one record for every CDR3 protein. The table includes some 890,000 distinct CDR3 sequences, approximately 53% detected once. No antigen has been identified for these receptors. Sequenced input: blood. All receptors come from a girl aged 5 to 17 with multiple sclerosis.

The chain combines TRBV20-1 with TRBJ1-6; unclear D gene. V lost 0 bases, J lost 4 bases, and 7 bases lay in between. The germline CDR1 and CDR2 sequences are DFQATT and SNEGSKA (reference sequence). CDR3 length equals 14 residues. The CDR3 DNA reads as TGCAGTGCTAGAGATCCCGGGTATAATTCACCCCTCCACTTT. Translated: CSARDPGYNSPLHF.

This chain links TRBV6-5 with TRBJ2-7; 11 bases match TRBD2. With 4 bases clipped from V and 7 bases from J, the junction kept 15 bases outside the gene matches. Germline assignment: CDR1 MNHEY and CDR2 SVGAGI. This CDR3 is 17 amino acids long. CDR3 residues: CASSCGTSGLLVREQYF. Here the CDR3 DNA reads TGTGCCAGCAGTTGCGGGACTAGCGGCTTGTTGGTTAGGGAGCAGTACTTC.

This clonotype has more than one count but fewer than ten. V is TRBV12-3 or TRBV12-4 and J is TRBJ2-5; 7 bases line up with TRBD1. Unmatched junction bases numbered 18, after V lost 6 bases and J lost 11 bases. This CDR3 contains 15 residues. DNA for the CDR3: TGTGCCAGCAGCAGATACGGGGACAGCGAGTGGGAGCAGTACTTC. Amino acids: CASSRYGDSEWEQYF.

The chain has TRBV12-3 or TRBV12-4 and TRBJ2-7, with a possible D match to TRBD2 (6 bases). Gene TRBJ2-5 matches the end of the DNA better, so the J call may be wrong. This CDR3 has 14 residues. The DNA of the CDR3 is TGTGCCAGCAGTTTAGTACCGGGAGTAGAGACCCAGTACTTC. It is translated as CASSLVPGVETQYF.

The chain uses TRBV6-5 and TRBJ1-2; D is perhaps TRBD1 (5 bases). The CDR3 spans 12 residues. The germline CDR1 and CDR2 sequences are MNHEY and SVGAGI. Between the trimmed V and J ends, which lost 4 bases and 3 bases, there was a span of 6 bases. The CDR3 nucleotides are TGTGCCAGCAGTTCAGGGTACTATGGCTACACCTTC. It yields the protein CASSSGYYGYTF.

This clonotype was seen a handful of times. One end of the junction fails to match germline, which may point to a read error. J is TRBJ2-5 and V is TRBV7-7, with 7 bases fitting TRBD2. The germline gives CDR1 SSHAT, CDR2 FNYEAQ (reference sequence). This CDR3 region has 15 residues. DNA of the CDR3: TGTGCTAGCAGCCCGGGGGGTAACACCTTAGAGACCCAGTACTTC. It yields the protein CASSPGGNTLETQYF.

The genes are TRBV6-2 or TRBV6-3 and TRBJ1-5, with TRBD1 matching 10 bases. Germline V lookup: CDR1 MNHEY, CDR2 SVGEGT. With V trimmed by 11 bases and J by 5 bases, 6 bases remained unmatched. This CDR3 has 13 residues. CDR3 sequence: CAGGDRGYQPQHF. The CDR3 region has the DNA TGTGCCGGGGGGGACAGGGGTTATCAGCCCCAGCATTTT.

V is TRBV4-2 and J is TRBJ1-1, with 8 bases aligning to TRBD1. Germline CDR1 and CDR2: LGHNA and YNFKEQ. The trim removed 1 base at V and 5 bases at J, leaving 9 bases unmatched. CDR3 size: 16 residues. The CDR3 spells CASSQGDRGFGTEAFF. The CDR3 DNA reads TGTGCCAGCAGCCAAGGAGACAGGGGTTTTGGTACTGAAGCTTTCTTT.